This T cell receptor beta chain is from a study of early T cells in non-severe SARS-CoV-2 infection. Study-level background: Chains stayed unpaired after sequencing of bulk RNA from unsorted whole blood. Whole-study findings and limits: VDJdb-based matching was biased toward anti-spike CD8 responses and missed private and CD4 specificities.

The V gene end was trimmed by 5 bases and the J gene end by 3 bases; junction bases not matched to a gene: 6. Per the germline V gene, CDR1 is SGHAT and CDR2 is FQNNGV. This CDR3 contains 16 residues. Individual cDNA molecules each received unique molecular identifiers attached to them. TCRdb re-derived calls from the 5' RACE reads in MiXCR, one entry per CDR3 protein. Among about 59,000 distinct CDR3 sequences listed, 13% were seen once. Note on this clonotype: The antigen is undetermined.

J is TRBJ2-1 and V is TRBV11-2, with 11 bases identical to TRBD2. The source material was whole blood, sampled at baseline. The source is an adult who was a healthcare worker with PCR-confirmed SARS-CoV-2 infection or an uninfected control (not recorded which). The CDR3 here is CASSRGTSGLYNEQFF. CDR3 coding DNA: TGTGCCAGCAGCCGGGGGACTAGCGGTCTCTACAATGAGCAGTTCTTC.